This TCR beta chain was documented in a study of CD8+CD57+ T cells in acquired aplastic anemia. At the level of the study: Mean yield of DNA from sorted CD4+ and CD8+ cells was approximately 3 ug.

On this clonotype itself: Its specificity is not known.

V shed 6 bases and J 4 bases; nucleotides not matched to a gene: 4. CDR1 and CDR2 from the germline V gene are LNHDA and SQIVND (reference sequence). This CDR3 is 13 amino acids long. The template used for profiling TCR beta VDJ and CDR3 was genomic DNA. MiXCR was run by TCRdb on the reads, yielding one entry per CDR3 protein. The sample yields approximately 380,000 distinct CDR3 sequences, around 68% seen once. Notes on the study in general: Fewer than 30 shared CD8+ CDR3s appeared highly expressed within patients' immunodominant clones.

Sequencing was carried out using sorted CD4+, CD8+, or CD8+CD57+ T cells (not recorded which) from PBMCs. This TCR derives from a human donor in good health, serving as a control. The chain is built from TRBV19 and TRBJ1-2, with 8 positions matching TRBD1. CDR3 residues: CASSKDRVYGYTF. The CDR3 bases are TGTGCCAGTAGCAAGGACAGGGTCTATGGCTACACCTTC.